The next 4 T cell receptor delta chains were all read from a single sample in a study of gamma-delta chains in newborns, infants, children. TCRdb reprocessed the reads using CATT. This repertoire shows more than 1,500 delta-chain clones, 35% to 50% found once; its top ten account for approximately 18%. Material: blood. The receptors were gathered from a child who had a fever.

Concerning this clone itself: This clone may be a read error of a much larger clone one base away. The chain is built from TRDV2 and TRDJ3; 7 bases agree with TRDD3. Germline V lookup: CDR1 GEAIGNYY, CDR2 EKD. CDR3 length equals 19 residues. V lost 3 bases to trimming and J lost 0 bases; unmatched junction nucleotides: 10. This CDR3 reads CACDAPSGGGSWDTRQMFF. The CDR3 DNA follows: TGTGCCTGTGACGCACCTTCTGGGGGGGGCTCCTGGGACACCCGACAGATGTTTTTC.

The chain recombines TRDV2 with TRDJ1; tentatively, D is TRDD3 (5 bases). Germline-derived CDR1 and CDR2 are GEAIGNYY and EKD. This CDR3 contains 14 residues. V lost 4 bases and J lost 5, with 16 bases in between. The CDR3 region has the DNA TGTGCCTGTGAATCGCTAGCGTTGGGGGATAAACTCATCTTT. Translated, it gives CACESLALGDKLIF.

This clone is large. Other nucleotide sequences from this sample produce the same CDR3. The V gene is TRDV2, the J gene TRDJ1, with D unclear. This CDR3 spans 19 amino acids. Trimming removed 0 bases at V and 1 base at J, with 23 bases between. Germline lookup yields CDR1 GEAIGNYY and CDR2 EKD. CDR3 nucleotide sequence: TGTGCCTGTGACACCGTGCCAGGTTCTGTCCTTAGGTTCACCGATAAACTCATCTTT. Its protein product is CACDTVPGSVLRFTDKLIF.

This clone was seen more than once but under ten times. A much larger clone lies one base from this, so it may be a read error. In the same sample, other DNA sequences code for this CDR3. CDR3 in amino acids: CACDPVLGDLYRYTDKLIF. In DNA form, the CDR3 reads TGTGCCTGTGACCCCGTACTGGGGGACCTCTACCGGTACACCGATAAGCTCATCTTT. The chain uses TRDV2 and TRDJ1; 9 bases match TRDD3. CDR1 and CDR2 from the germline V gene are GEAIGNYY and EKD. The CDR3 is 19 residues long.